A selection of T cell receptor beta chains follows, all from one sample in a study of coeliac disease. TCRdb's copy holds only in-frame clones and misses some; the assay was immunoSEQ multiplex PCR. The sample lists thousands of clones, 66% occurring once. The sequencing input was intraepithelial lymphocytes from the gut. The origin of the receptors is a woman between 18 and 29 years old with active celiac disease. Both conserved end residues are part of each CDR3. The D gene is left open where the match is weak. Some rows mark clone size as missing; the rest say once, few, many or name a class of expanded clone.

J: TRBJ1-6; V: TRBV10-3; D: .; size: .; DNA: TGTGCCATCAGTGAGCCCCTTAATTCACCCCTCCACTTT; CDR3: CAISEPLNSPLHF
J: TRBJ1-1; V: TRBV13; D: TRBD1; size: once; DNA: TGTGCCAGCAGCGGAGGGACAGTGAGTACTGAAGCTTTCTTT; CDR3: CASSGGTVSTEAFF
J: TRBJ1-1; V: TRBV28; D: .; size: .; DNA: TGTGCCAGCAGTTTATGGAACCTCGGGGGTGTAGGCACTGAAGCTTTCTTT; CDR3: CASSLWNLGGVGTEAFF
J: TRBJ2-7; V: TRBV6-5; D: TRBD2; size: .; DNA: TGTGCCAGCAGTTCCCCGCCTAGCGGGACTTACGAGCAGTACTTC; CDR3: CASSSPPSGTYEQYF
J: TRBJ1-5; V: TRBV28; D: .; size: .; DNA: TGTGCGACGGGTTTCTATAGCAATCAGCCCCAGCATTTT; CDR3: CATGFYSNQPQHF
J: TRBJ2-7; V: TRBV5-8; D: TRBD2; size: .; DNA: TGTGCCAGCAGCTTGGCCCGGGGGGGCAGCTACGAGCAGTACTTC; CDR3: CASSLARGGSYEQYF
J: TRBJ1-2; V: TRBV5-1; D: TRBD1; size: .; DNA: TGCGCCAGCAGTCCGTACTGGACAGGTGGCTATGGCTACACCTTC; CDR3: CASSPYWTGGYGYTF
J: TRBJ2-3; V: TRBV5-6; D: TRBD2; size: .; DNA: TGTGCCAGCAGCCGAGTTGGGGAGGGAGATACGCAGTATTTT; CDR3: CASSRVGEGDTQYF
J: TRBJ2-3; V: TRBV5-1; D: TRBD2; size: .; DNA: TGCGCCAGCGGACCGGGGGGACCTAGCACAGATACGCAGTATTTT; CDR3: CASGPGGPSTDTQYF
J: TRBJ2-7; V: TRBV5-6; D: TRBD1; size: few; DNA: TGTGCCAGCAGCTTAGGGACAGGGCTACGATGGCAGTACTTC; CDR3: CASSLGTGLRWQYF